Below, one T cell receptor (beta chain) is given with its context. Antigen specificity is unknown. Using immunoSEQ multiplex PCR, the repertoire was profiled, and TCRdb retains in-frame clones only, with some absent. Of 60,000 or so clones in the sample, roughly 80% were seen once. The data stem from a study of radiation and T cells in renal cell carcinoma. Time point here: blood 4 weeks post-SBRT, at nephrectomy. The treatment is: 15 Gy SBRT to primary tumor, nephrectomy 4 weeks later. Nephrectomy followed 15 Gy stereotactic body radiation by 4 weeks. Radiation-treated patients gave blood at baseline, week 2 and week 4. This CDR3 has 13 amino acids. Germline CDR1 reads LNHDA; CDR2 reads SQIVND (reference sequence). The J segment lost 4 bases and the V segment lost 4 bases, leaving 3 bases of the junction unmatched. Whole-study results and caveats: In blood, top tumor clones expanded by 2 weeks, shrinking by 4. Without pretreatment biopsies, baseline tumor clonotype presence was undetermined.

The receptor was derived from a man aged 55 to 70 with renal cell carcinoma. The chain employs TRBV19 and TRBJ1-1; 7 bases agree with TRBD1. Specimen: blood, collected from a patient whose treatment included radiotherapy and nephrectomy. CDR3 region: CASSRQGSTEAFF. The CDR3 nucleotides read TGTGCCAGTAGTAGACAGGGCAGCACTGAAGCTTTCTTT.